This T cell receptor beta chain is from a study of T cell repertoires in ileal Crohn's disease. Study context: At surgery, less than 45% of patients smoked, with median disease duration roughly 7.7 years. The MI sample came from the proximal margin of the surgical specimen. Study outcomes and limitations: Mucosal expansions were suggested to be mainly CD8 T cells. Clonal expansions were more frequent in active smokers than non-smokers at surgery.

Concerning this clone itself: Its antigen is not known.

The time point is: proximal margin of the surgical specimen (macroscopically non-inflamed). Here immunoSEQ multiplex PCR was the method, and the copy in TCRdb shows in-frame clones only, minus some. This sample has thousands of clones, with 60% to 80% found just once. Trimming pared 4 bases from V and 2 bases from J, leaving 13 bases between. Germline V gene data show CDR1 as SGDLS and CDR2 as YYNGEE. The CDR3 extends over 14 amino acids. The source of this sequence is an adult with Crohn's disease. The chain combines TRBV9 with TRBJ2-7, with D possibly TRBD1 on 6 matching bases. The specimen was ileal tissue. The CDR3 sequence: CASSRSGVPYEQYF. CDR3 nucleotide sequence: TGTGCCAGCAGCCGTTCAGGGGTCCCCTACGAGCAGTACTTC. The whole variable domain, remainder taken from reference TRBV9 and TRBJ2-7, is DSGVTQTPKHLITATGQRVTLRCSPRSGDLSVYWYQQSLDQGLQFLIQYYNGEERAKGNILERFSAQQFPDLHSELNLSSLELGDSALYFCASSRSGVPYEQYFGPGTRLTVT.